Listed here are 22 T cell receptor beta chains from one sample, sequenced in a study of human T cells and chemical hapten exposure. Time point in this sample: pre-sensitization, week 0. Regarding treatment: therapeutic diphenylcyclopropenone sensitization with weekly scalp DPC. TCRdb passed the RACE reads through MiXCR, listing each CDR3 protein once. This table has roughly 380,000 distinct CDR3 sequences, 4% to 6% appearing once. The sample was whole blood, taken in connection with sensitization to the hapten diphenylcyclopropenone (DPC). The receptors here all came from a woman in her forties or fifties with alopecia areata. Some clones in this sample may be carry-over from other donors' samples.

Comment on this clonotype: This sequence may be a read error, since a much larger clone differs from it by one base. The V and J genes are TRBV7-9 and TRBJ2-1; D unresolved. Trimming stripped 1 base from V and 10 bases from J, with 8 bases between. The germline V gene has CDR1 SEHNR and CDR2 FQNEAQ (reference sequence). This CDR3 spans 12 amino acids. Here the CDR3 reads CASSLGQLEQFF. CDR3 DNA sequence: TGTGCCAGCAGCTTAGGCCAATTGGAGCAGTTCTTC.

This clonotype was picked up many times. This chain uses TRBV12-3 or TRBV12-4 with TRBJ2-1; 7 bases align to TRBD2. The CDR3 totals 15 residues. V gave up 6 bases and J gave up 2 bases; unmatched junction bases: 7. CDR3 loop: CASSSSGGTYNEQFF. In DNA form, the CDR3 reads TGTGCCAGCAGCTCTAGCGGAGGTACCTACAATGAGCAGTTCTTC.

This clonotype was picked up a small number of times. This chain connects TRBV7-9 to TRBJ1-2, with 9 bases identical to TRBD1. The germline CDR1 and CDR2 sequences are SEHNR and FQNEAQ (reference sequence). This CDR3 is 14 amino acids long. The V and J ends lost 5 bases and 5 bases, in that order; junction bases with no gene match: 6. This chain's CDR3 is CASSPGQGPYGYTF. The CDR3, as DNA: TGTGCCAGCAGCCCGGGACAGGGTCCGTATGGCTACACCTTC.

In its sample, this clonotype was seen a few times. V and J are TRBV4-1 and TRBJ1-6; tentatively, D is TRBD1 (6 bases). Trimming pared 0 bases from V and 8 bases from J, leaving 11 bases between. This CDR3 spans 15 amino acids. In germline, CDR1 is MGHRA, CDR2 YSYEKL. Here the CDR3 reads CASSQEGQGHSPLHF. The DNA of the CDR3 is TGCGCCAGCAGCCAAGAAGGGCAGGGGCATTCACCCCTCCACTTT.

In this sample, this clonotype turned up many times. A read error is possible here, since a much larger clone lies one base away. This chain connects TRBV7-9 to TRBJ2-3; D unresolved. In germline, CDR1 is SEHNR, CDR2 FQNEAQ (reference sequence). The CDR3 runs to 12 residues. The V and J ends lost 7 bases and 0 bases respectively, with 5 bases between them. The CDR3 spells CASTSSTDTQYF. The DNA for the CDR3 is TGTGCCAGCACCTCTAGCACAGATACGCAGTATTTT.

This clonotype was detected many times. The chain carries TRBV7-2 and TRBJ2-3, with TRBD2 identical over 11 bases. Losses at the gene ends were 1 base for V and 2 bases for J; bases not matched to a gene: 8. Germline V gene sequence: CDR1 SGHTA, CDR2 FQGNSA. This CDR3 contains 18 residues. This CDR3 is CASSLGLLAGDVTDTQYF. CDR3 nucleotide sequence: TGTGCCAGCAGCTTAGGGCTACTAGCGGGAGACGTCACAGATACGCAGTATTTT.

This clonotype was observed a few times. The chain links TRBV10-3 to TRBJ2-3, with 9 positions matching TRBD2. The CDR3 is made up of 17 amino acids. J gave up 0 bases and V 2 bases, and 6 bases lay outside the gene matches. In germline, CDR1 is ENHRY, CDR2 SYGVKD. CDR3 sequence (DNA): TGTGCCATCAGTGAGATGACTAGCGGAATTAGCACAGATACGCAGTATTTT. Translated: CAISEMTSGISTDTQYF.

The sample holds many counts of this clonotype. The chain links TRBV24-1 to TRBJ2-2, with 9 positions matching TRBD1. CDR1 and CDR2 from the germline V gene are KGHDR and SFDVKD. The CDR3 sequence is 14 residues long. V lost 7 bases and J lost 1; bases outside the gene matches: 0. CDR3 sequence: CATRDRGNTGELFF. CDR3 nucleotide sequence: TGTGCCACCAGGGACAGGGGGAACACCGGGGAGCTGTTTTTT.

This rearrangement joins TRBV7-8 to TRBJ2-3; D ambiguous. Germline lookup yields CDR1 SGHVS and CDR2 FQNEAQ. The CDR3 consists of 17 residues. V shed 6 bases and J shed 4 bases, with 23 bases lying between them. CDR3 loop: CASRSSAHLLAADTQYF. The DNA of the CDR3 is TGTGCCAGCAGGAGTAGTGCCCATCTGCTGGCCGCAGATACGCAGTATTTT.

This clonotype was observed many times. The V and J genes are TRBV2 and TRBJ2-2, with 7 positions matching TRBD1. Looked up from germline, CDR1 is SNHLY and CDR2 is FYNNEI. The V gene end was trimmed by 5 bases and the J gene end by 5 bases; junction bases not matched to a gene: 8. The CDR3 is made up of 15 amino acids. CDR3 loop: CASSLDRPGTGELFF. Written as DNA, the CDR3 is TGTGCCAGCAGTCTGGACAGGCCGGGGACCGGGGAGCTGTTTTTT.

This clonotype was found a few times. The gene calls are TRBV20-1 and TRBJ2-3, with D maybe TRBD1 (5 bases). Germline V gene data show CDR1 as DFQATT and CDR2 as SNEGSKA (reference sequence). V was clipped by 3 bases and J by 0 bases, with 16 bases between them. CDR3 size: 16 residues. CDR3 protein: CSARVLTASSTDTQYF. The DNA for the CDR3 is TGCAGTGCTAGGGTTCTGACAGCTTCTAGCACAGATACGCAGTATTTT.

The chain combines TRBV6-1 with TRBJ2-5, with a weak D call TRBD1 (5 bases). Trimming shortened V by 0 bases and J by 5 bases, and 13 bases separated the two germline ends. CDR1 is MNHNS and CDR2 is SASEGT in the germline V gene. The CDR3 is made up of 15 amino acids. The CDR3 protein is CASSEAPGLGETQYF. The CDR3 DNA is TGTGCCAGCAGTGAAGCCCCAGGGTTGGGCGAGACCCAGTACTTC.

The table lists this clonotype with a few counts. V gene TRBV12-3 or TRBV12-4 combines with J gene TRBJ1-5; D possibly corresponds to TRBD1 (6 bases). Trimming took 4 bases from V and 6 from J, leaving 13 bases between them. This CDR3 region has 14 residues. The CDR3 bases are TGTGCCAGCAGTTCCAGGGGATATTTTCAGCCCCAGCATTTT. Its translation is CASSSRGYFQPQHF.

This clonotype turned up a few times. V usage is TRBV29-1 and J usage is TRBJ1-4, with no clear D. The V gene's germline CDR1 is SQVTM and CDR2 ANQGSEA. The CDR3 sequence is 12 residues long. Between the trimmed V and J ends, which lost 1 base and 7 bases, there was a span of 7 bases. This CDR3 is CSVEVSVEKLFF. The CDR3 nucleotides are TGCAGCGTTGAAGTCAGCGTTGAAAAACTGTTTTTT.

This clonotype was recorded many times. The rearrangement joins TRBV7-3 to TRBJ2-7; TRBD1 or TRBD2 may be the D gene (5 bases each). Trimming stripped 3 bases from V and 7 bases from J, with 13 bases between. The CDR3 loop spans 13 amino acids. Germline values: CDR1 SGHTA, CDR2 FQGTGA. CDR3 region: CASSFIAEGEQYF. DNA of the CDR3: TGTGCCAGCAGCTTTATAGCAGAGGGGGAGCAGTACTTC.

This clonotype was recorded at least ten times. This chain links TRBV28 with TRBJ2-5, with TRBD2 matching 12 bases. Germline V lookup: CDR1 MDHEN, CDR2 SYDVKM. The CDR3 is 13 amino acids. The V and J ends lost 4 bases and 13 bases, in that order; junction bases with no gene match: 7. Written as DNA, the CDR3 is TGTGCCAGCAGTTCCCGAAAGACTAGCGGGAGGTACTTC. Its protein is CASSSRKTSGRYF.

There are many counts of this clonotype. The chain couples TRBV11-2 to TRBJ2-3; 10 nucleotides align to TRBD2. The CDR3 extends over 15 amino acids. Germline V lookup: CDR1 SGHAT, CDR2 FQNNGV. The V segment lost 2 bases and the J segment 5 bases; nucleotides outside the gene matches: 4. DNA of the CDR3: TGTGCCAGCAGCTTACAGCGGGGGGGCCAAGATACGCAGTATTTT. Residues: CASSLQRGGQDTQYF.

At least ten counts were recorded for this clonotype. This rearrangement joins TRBV7-2 to TRBJ2-1; D might be TRBD1 (6 bases). The V gene's germline CDR1 is SGHTA and CDR2 FQGNSA. Trimming took 2 bases from V and 3 from J, leaving 11 bases between them. The CDR3 loop spans 15 amino acids. The CDR3 bases are TGTGCCAGCAGCTTAACAGGGAGCGTCTACAATGAGCAGTTCTTC. The encoded protein is CASSLTGSVYNEQFF.

Ten or more counts support this clonotype. The chain uses TRBV9 and TRBJ2-3; D is perhaps TRBD1 (6 bases). The CDR3 runs 17 residues. The V gene lost 4 bases and the J gene lost 0 bases, with 18 bases spanning the gap. The V gene's germline CDR1 is SGDLS and CDR2 YYNGEE. The CDR3 DNA follows: TGTGCCAGCAGCCTCCCAAGGGAACAGGGCAGCACAGATACGCAGTATTTT. Translation: CASSLPREQGSTDTQYF.

This clonotype was recorded at least ten times. The CDR3 region is CASSTVLAGGPDTQYF. In DNA, the CDR3 is TGTGCCAGCAGTACAGTACTAGCGGGGGGGCCAGATACGCAGTATTTT. The chain is built from TRBV28 and TRBJ2-3; TRBD2 matches at 13 bases. Trimming removed 5 bases from V and 4 bases from J; junction bases left unmatched: 6. The CDR3 spans 16 residues. In germline, CDR1 is MDHEN, CDR2 SYDVKM.

This clonotype was counted at least ten times. The rearrangement links TRBV3-1 to TRBJ1-3; possible D gene TRBD1, 5 bases. Deletions cut 4 bases from V and 4 bases from J, with 14 bases between. Germline V CDR1 and CDR2: LGHDT, YNNKEL (reference sequence). The CDR3 length is 15 residues. The CDR3 loop reads CASSRGVRTGNTIYF. DNA of the CDR3: TGTGCCAGCAGCCGAGGGGTCAGAACCGGAAACACCATATATTTT.

This clonotype was counted between two and nine times. The CDR3 sequence: CASSEGLGRGQEQYF. For the CDR3, the DNA is TGTGCCAGCAGTGAAGGGCTGGGCAGGGGGCAAGAGCAGTACTTC. V usage is TRBV2 and J usage is TRBJ2-7; 8 positions agree with TRBD1. The trim removed 1 base at V and 7 bases at J, leaving 9 bases unmatched. Germline CDR1 is SNHLY and CDR2 is FYNNEI. CDR3 length: 15 residues. Complete variable domain (other parts from reference TRBV2 and TRBJ2-7): EPEVTQTPSHQVTQMGQEVILRCVPISNHLYFYWYRQILGQKVEFLVSFYNNEISEKSEIFDDQFSVERPDGSNFTLKIRSTKLEDSAMYFCASSEGLGRGQEQYFGPGTRLTVT.